Following are 20 T cell receptor beta chains from one sample sequenced in a study of cytomegalovirus exposure and HLA in healthy donors. The protocol was immunoSEQ multiplex PCR, while the TCRdb copy is restricted to in-frame clones and leaves out a portion. The sample lists approximately 190,000 clones; about 79% were seen once. Input material: PBMCs. These receptors all come from a woman younger than 45 in good health and CMV-seropositive.

The CDR3 loop is CSAPSPLEQYF. CDR3 nucleotides: TGCAGTGCTCCTTCTCCCCTCGAGCAGTACTTC. The chain couples TRBV20-1 to TRBJ2-7; D remains unclear. The V gene lost 5 bases and the J gene lost 6 bases, with 11 bases spanning the gap. Germline values: CDR1 DFQATT, CDR2 SNEGSKA (reference sequence). CDR3 length: 11 amino acids.

The table lists this clone with a few counts. The V and J genes are TRBV25-1 and TRBJ1-1; D gene ambiguous. Germline values: CDR1 MGHDK, CDR2 SYGVNS. This CDR3 has 12 amino acids. With 3 bases removed from V and 3 bases from J, the gap between germline ends came to 5 bases. Written as DNA, the CDR3 is TGTGCCAGCAGTGATGAGGACACTGAAGCTTTCTTT. Protein sequence: CASSDEDTEAFF.

The rearrangement joins TRBV5-6 to TRBJ2-3, with 8 nucleotides matching TRBD2. The CDR3 is 17 amino acids. CDR1 and CDR2 from the germline V gene are SGHDT and YYEEEE. J gave up 6 bases and V 2 bases, and 14 bases lay outside the gene matches. The CDR3 protein is CASSLLGLASERDTQYF. CDR3 coding DNA: TGTGCCAGCAGCTTATTAGGACTAGCCTCAGAGAGGGATACGCAGTATTTT.

The chain uses TRBV6-5 and TRBJ1-3, with unresolved D. Deletions cut 8 bases from V and 0 bases from J, with 5 bases between. CDR3 length: 12 residues. In germline, CDR1 is MNHEY, CDR2 SVGAGI. The CDR3 sequence: CASLSSGNTIYF. As DNA, the CDR3 is TGTGCCAGCTTGAGCTCTGGAAACACCATATATTTT.

In DNA form, the CDR3 reads TGTGCCAGCAGTTCCTATTCCGAAAAACTGTTTTTT. Translating it yields CASSSYSEKLFF. The gene calls are TRBV28 and TRBJ1-4; no definite D call. The CDR3 runs 12 residues. Trimming removed 4 bases at V and 8 bases at J, with 8 bases between. Germline assignment: CDR1 MDHEN and CDR2 SYDVKM. Filled out from reference TRBV28 and TRBJ1-4, the complete variable domain reads DVKVTQSSRYLVKRTGEKVFLECVQDMDHENMFWYRQDPGLGLRLIYFSYDVKMKEKGDIPEGYSVSREKKERFSLILESASTNQTSMYLCASSSYSEKLFFGSGTQLSVL.

The chain couples TRBV6-5 to TRBJ1-1; D ambiguous. V shed 7 bases and J shed 1 base, with 13 bases lying between them. Germline lookup yields CDR1 MNHEY and CDR2 SVGAGI. The CDR3 spans 14 residues. The CDR3, as DNA: TGTGCCAGCAATCGGAGGGCCCAGAACACTGAAGCTTTCTTT. The encoded protein is CASNRRAQNTEAFF.

The gene calls are TRBV6-5 and TRBJ1-5; 7 bases fit TRBD1. V shed 6 bases and J 4 bases; nucleotides not matched to a gene: 6. The CDR3 contains 14 residues. From germline, CDR1 is MNHEY and CDR2 SVGAGI. The CDR3 sequence: CASREGGQNQPQHF. DNA of the CDR3: TGTGCCAGCAGAGAGGGGGGACAGAATCAGCCCCAGCATTTT.

The chain carries TRBV29-1 and TRBJ1-1; no clear D. Germline V gives CDR1 SQVTM, CDR2 ANQGSEA. This CDR3 comprises 13 residues. Trimming pared 0 bases from V and 0 bases from J, leaving 5 bases between. CDR3 sequence (DNA): TGCAGCGTTGAAGAACAGATGAACACTGAAGCTTTCTTT. Its translation is CSVEEQMNTEAFF.

This clone was recorded once. The CDR3 DNA reads TGTGCCAGCAACTCCATTTGGGAGGGTAACTATGGCTACACCTTC. Its protein product is CASNSIWEGNYGYTF. The gene calls are TRBV6-1 and TRBJ1-2; D is unclear. Trimming cost V 7 bases and J 1 base, with 16 bases left between them. CDR1 and CDR2 from the germline V gene are MNHNS and SASEGT. The CDR3 contains 15 residues.

The chain recombines TRBV25-1 with TRBJ2-7; 9 bases are a match to TRBD1. Germline V CDR1 and CDR2: MGHDK, SYGVNS. Trimming at V came to 4 bases and at J to 4 bases, leaving 11 bases not matched to a gene. The CDR3 has 16 amino acids. Here the CDR3 DNA reads TGTGCCAGCAGTGGTTTTTTGGGGACAGGGATTTACGAGCAGTACTTC. It is translated as CASSGFLGTGIYEQYF.

Only one count was recorded for this clone. The genes are TRBV2 and TRBJ2-7; 9 bases line up with TRBD1. Germline values: CDR1 SNHLY, CDR2 FYNNEI. The V segment lost 7 bases and the J segment 5 bases; nucleotides outside the gene matches: 6. This CDR3 contains 13 residues. The chain's CDR3 is CASKGQGLDEQYF. The CDR3 DNA follows: TGTGCCAGCAAGGGACAGGGTTTAGACGAGCAGTACTTC.

The chain has TRBV27 and TRBJ1-5, with D unresolved. The V end was cut by 4 bases, the J end by 7 bases, with 14 bases between. Germline V gives CDR1 MNHEY, CDR2 SMNVEV (reference sequence). The CDR3 has 14 residues. The CDR3 spells CASSSIPGGQPQHF. CDR3 DNA sequence: TGTGCCAGCAGTTCTATCCCTGGAGGGCAGCCCCAGCATTTT.

This clone was counted only a few times. The chain couples TRBV2 to TRBJ1-2; unclear D gene. Deletions cut 0 bases from V and 1 base from J, with 6 bases between. The CDR3 has 14 amino acids. The germline V gene has CDR1 SNHLY and CDR2 FYNNEI. CDR3 coding DNA: TGTGCCAGCAGTGAAGCGAGGGATAACTATGGCTACACCTTC. It yields the protein CASSEARDNYGYTF.

With regard to this clone: The sample has other DNA sequences that encode this CDR3 too. The rearrangement links TRBV15 to TRBJ2-7, with 8 positions matching TRBD1. V shed 8 bases and J 4 bases; nucleotides not matched to a gene: 1. This CDR3 has 11 residues. Germline CDR1 and CDR2: LNHNV and YYDKDF (reference sequence). CDR3 loop: CATQGAYEQYF. For the CDR3, the DNA is TGTGCCACCCAGGGGGCATACGAGCAGTACTTC.

The chain is built from TRBV5-6 and TRBJ2-1; 10 nucleotides line up with TRBD2. CDR3 size: 17 residues. Germline V lookup: CDR1 SGHDT, CDR2 YYEEEE. V trimming: 1 base; J trimming: 3 bases; junction bases outside the gene matches: 7. The CDR3 DNA is TGTGCCAGCAGCTTGTTGGAGCGGGAGGGCCTCTACAATGAGCAGTTCTTC. This gives the protein CASSLLEREGLYNEQFF.

The CDR3 region is CASKASGGTDTQYF. The CDR3 DNA reads TGTGCCAGCAAGGCTAGCGGGGGTACAGATACGCAGTATTTT. V usage is TRBV6-5 and J usage is TRBJ2-3; 10 bases are a match to TRBD2. Germline assignment: CDR1 MNHEY and CDR2 SVGAGI. With 7 bases clipped from V and 3 bases from J, the junction kept 4 bases outside the gene matches. The CDR3 loop spans 14 amino acids.

This CDR3 reads CASSEAGQGYEQYF. The CDR3 DNA reads TGTGCCAGCAGTGAAGCAGGGCAGGGGTACGAGCAGTACTTC. The chain is built from TRBV6-1 and TRBJ2-7, with D possibly matching TRBD1 (6 bases). Per germline, CDR1 MNHNS and CDR2 SASEGT. The CDR3 runs 14 residues. Trimming removed 0 bases from V and 4 bases from J, with 10 bases in between.

This clone was detected only once. This chain uses TRBV4-2 with TRBJ2-1; D not certain. The CDR3 is made up of 13 amino acids. V lost 3 bases and J 10 bases, leaving 13 bases between the germline ends. Germline lookup yields CDR1 LGHNA and CDR2 YNFKEQ. The CDR3 loop is CASSQPSEVEQFF. CDR3 sequence (DNA): TGTGCCAGCAGCCAGCCCTCAGAAGTAGAGCAGTTCTTC.

CDR3 nucleotide sequence: TGTGCCAGCAGTCCTAGCCTCACAGATACGCAGTATTTT. Amino acid sequence: CASSPSLTDTQYF. This chain links TRBV27 with TRBJ2-3; TRBD2 might be the D (5 bases). Trimming took off 5 bases at V and 2 bases at J, with 8 bases between the two ends. This CDR3 is 13 amino acids long. The V gene's germline CDR1 is MNHEY and CDR2 SMNVEV (reference sequence).

The chain couples TRBV19 to TRBJ2-1, with 7 bases identical to TRBD2. CDR1 and CDR2 (germline): LNHDA, SQIVND (reference sequence). After removal of 3 bases from V and 4 bases from J, the junction contained 6 bases not matched to a gene. The CDR3 has 15 residues. In DNA form, the CDR3 reads TGTGCCAGTAGTATCTCGTCTAGCGGTTACAATGAGCAGTTCTTC. Amino acid sequence: CASSISSSGYNEQFF.